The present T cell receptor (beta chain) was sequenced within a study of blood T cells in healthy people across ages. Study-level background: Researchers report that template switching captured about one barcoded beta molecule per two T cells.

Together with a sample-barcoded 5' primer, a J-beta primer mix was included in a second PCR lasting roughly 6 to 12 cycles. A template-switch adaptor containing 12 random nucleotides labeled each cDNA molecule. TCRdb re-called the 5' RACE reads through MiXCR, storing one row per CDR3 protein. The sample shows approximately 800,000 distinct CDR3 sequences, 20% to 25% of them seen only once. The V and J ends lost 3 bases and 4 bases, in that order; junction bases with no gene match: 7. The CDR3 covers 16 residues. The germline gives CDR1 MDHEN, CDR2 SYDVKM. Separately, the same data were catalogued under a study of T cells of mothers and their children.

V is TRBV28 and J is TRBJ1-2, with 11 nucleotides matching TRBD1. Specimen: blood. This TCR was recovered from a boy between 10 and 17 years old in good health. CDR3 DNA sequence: TGTGCCAGCAGTTTTTTGGGGACAGGGGGTGGCTATGGCTACACCTTC. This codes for CASSFLGTGGGYGYTF.